Sequencing of this T cell receptor (beta chain) was carried out in a study of PD-1 blockade in classical Hodgkin lymphoma. Points from the study as a whole: Patients were excluded if nivolumab began under 1 year after ASCT (the autologous transplant). Newly diagnosed and completely responding patients shared comparable baseline diversity. The CD4+ diversity rise by C4D1 was clearest in complete responders. There remain no defined causes for the repertoire differences, which possibly reflect disease activity or prior therapy.

Trimming removed 5 bases at V and 4 bases at J, with 9 bases between. The CDR3 has 12 residues. CDR1 and CDR2 from the germline V gene are MDHEN and SYDVKM. The method was immunoSEQ multiplex PCR; TCRdb's version includes in-frame clones alone and lacks a portion of them. The repertoire holds approximately 12,000 clones, with over 70% as singletons. The patients all showed relapse after autologous stem cell transplantation, while their brentuximab vedotin exposure varied. Note on this clone: The antigen is not known.

Sequencing used peripheral blood mononuclear cells (PBMCs), obtained at baseline. The V and J genes are TRBV28 and TRBJ2-7; D is uncertain. This TCR derives from a human donor with classical Hodgkin lymphoma. The CDR3 loop reads CASSLGRYEQYF. CDR3 coding DNA: TGTGCCAGCAGTCTCGGGCGATACGAGCAGTACTTC.